The 21 T cell receptor beta chains given below trace back to one sample, sequenced in a study of tumor-infiltrating lymphocytes in primary liver carcinoma. The authors made TCR beta cDNA from approximately 500 ng total RNA with a constant-region primer. Sequencing libraries for TCR beta derived from three nested multiplex PCR rounds that used slightly modified ARM-PCR. Both of the initial two PCR rounds ran for nine to ten cycles and employed TRBV1-TRBV30 forward primers alongside a C-beta reverse primer. One entry per CDR3 protein, called by TCRdb with MiXCR from the multiplex PCR reads. The data contain approximately 73,000 distinct CDR3 sequences, more than 60% of them singletons. Scientists recovered RNA and DNA together from around 20-30 mg of unsorted bulk tissue. The specimen sequenced was liver tumor tissue from sampling region 4. Described subset: tumor region T4, right-lateral pole. The origin of the receptors is a man in his forties with primary liver carcinoma and hepatitis B virus infection.

A remark on this clonotype: A much larger clone differs by one base, so this may be a read error. The chain is built from TRBV25-1 and TRBJ1-1; no firm D call. The ends were cut back, 3 bases at V and 11 bases at J, with 13 bases in the middle. Germline V gives CDR1 MGHDK, CDR2 SYGVNS. The CDR3 sequence is 12 residues long. The CDR3 sequence is CASSDAMLGAFF. The CDR3 DNA follows: TGTGCCAGCAGTGATGCCATGCTCGGGGCTTTCTTT.

A remark on this clonotype: An end of the junction does not agree with germline; a read error may underlie this. This sequence joins TRBV9 and TRBJ2-3; a possible D gene is TRBD2 (5 bases). Germline V gene data show CDR1 as SGDLS and CDR2 as YYNGEE. The CDR3 runs to 16 residues. The CDR3 DNA sequence: TGTGCCAGTAGCGTAGATGGGGTCCCCAGCACAGATACGCAGTATTTT. The encoded protein is CASSVDGVPSTDTQYF.

The chain carries TRBV14 and TRBJ2-1; 10 positions agree with TRBD2. The V segment lost 5 bases and the J segment 10 bases; nucleotides outside the gene matches: 20. CDR3 length equals 18 residues. Germline V gene sequence: CDR1 SGHDN, CDR2 FVKESK. The CDR3 DNA is TGTGCCAGCAGCGTTCTAGCGGGAGTTAAGGGTTCCTACAGAGAGCAGTTCTTC. Amino acids: CASSVLAGVKGSYREQFF.

This chain links TRBV6-5 with TRBJ2-1; D is possibly TRBD1 (5 bases). This CDR3 is 13 amino acids long. The germline CDR1 and CDR2 sequences are MNHEY and SVGAGI. The CDR3 sequence is CGSTRQGYNEQFF. CDR3 nucleotide sequence: TGTGGCAGTACCCGGCAGGGTTACAATGAGCAGTTCTTC.

This clonotype has only a few counts. Since no conserved phenylalanine or tryptophan closes the CDR3, a read error is the likely cause. The chain employs TRBV6-5 and TRBJ2-1; maybe TRBD1 (6 bases). The germline V gene has CDR1 MNHEY and CDR2 SVGAGI. The CDR3 sequence is 14 residues long. The CDR3 nucleotides read TGTGCCAGCAGATACTTGACAGGAACTAATGAGCAGTTCTAC. This translates into CASRYLTGTNEQFY.

As to this clonotype: A junction boundary mismatches the germline segment, possibly from a read error. This chain uses TRBV11-2 with TRBJ2-2; 9 bases agree with TRBD1. Germline V gene data show CDR1 as SGHAT and CDR2 as FQNNGV. The CDR3 spans 17 residues. As DNA, the CDR3 is TGTACCAGCAGCTTTGATCGGGACAGGGTCGACACAGGGGAGCTGTTTTTT. It yields the protein CTSSFDRDRVDTGELFF.

This clonotype has a count of ten or more. The chain links TRBV5-4 to TRBJ2-1; D is unclear. V lost 4 bases and J lost 1, with 15 bases in between. This CDR3 comprises 16 residues. The germline gives CDR1 SGHNT, CDR2 YYREEE (reference sequence). The CDR3 protein is CASSPGSGRSYNEQFF. The CDR3 nucleotides are TGTGCCAGCAGCCCCGGTTCGGGCAGATCCTACAATGAGCAGTTCTTC.

This clonotype is termed medium-sized. The chain uses TRBV6-5 and TRBJ1-1; D gene unclear. The CDR3 totals 13 residues. Trimming removed 0 bases at V and 6 bases at J, with 8 bases between. CDR1 is MNHEY and CDR2 is SVGAGI in the germline V gene. CDR3 sequence reads: CASSYSTGAEAFF. CDR3 DNA: TGTGCCAGCAGTTACTCGACCGGGGCTGAAGCTTTCTTT.

Note on this clonotype: One end of the junction is discordant with germline, which a read error may explain. This chain uses TRBV12-3 or TRBV12-4 with TRBJ2-3; D uncertain. CDR3 length: 13 residues. CDR3 in DNA: TGTGTCAGCAGTTTCCCGAGCACAGATGCGCAGTATTTT. Its protein product is CVSSFPSTDAQYF.

As concerns this clonotype: Mismatch with germline at one junction end may stem from a read error. CDR3 amino acids: CASSLRRGSGDLFF. The DNA of the CDR3 is TGCGCCAGCAGCTTGCGGAGGGGGTCCGGGGACCTGTTTTTT. The chain carries TRBV5-8 and TRBJ2-2, with D possibly being TRBD1 or TRBD2 (6 bases each). The CDR3 totals 14 residues. Germline CDR1 is SGHTS and CDR2 is YDEGEE. Full variable domain (missing parts from reference TRBV5-8 and TRBJ2-2): EAGVTQSPTHLIKTRGQQATLRCSPISGHTSVYWYQQALGLGLQFLLWYDEGEERNRGNFPPRFSGRQFPNYSSELNVNALELEDSALYLCASSLRRGSGDLFFGEGSRLTVL.

As for this clonotype: This could be a read error, since a much larger clone is one nucleotide away. The V gene is TRBV7-9, the J gene TRBJ1-1; D possibly corresponds to TRBD1 (5 bases). Germline V gives CDR1 SEHNR, CDR2 FQNEAQ (reference sequence). The CDR3 runs to 12 residues. V lost 3 bases to trimming and J lost 11 bases, with 13 bases between them. The CDR3 DNA sequence: TGTGCCAGCAGCTTTACGGGGCAGCGGGCTTTCTTT. It codes for CASSFTGQRAFF.

In regard to this clonotype: As the CDR3 is not closed by the conserved phenylalanine or tryptophan, this likely results from a read error. The chain couples TRBV11-2 to TRBJ2-7; 7 nucleotides match TRBD2. Germline-derived CDR1 and CDR2 are SGHAT and FQNNGV. The CDR3 has 12 residues. The CDR3: CACSPGGYEQYL. The CDR3 nucleotides are TGCGCCTGCAGCCCGGGGGGCTACGAGCAGTACCTC.

The rearrangement links TRBV7-3 to TRBJ2-1; TRBD1 or TRBD2 may be the D gene (5 bases each). The V end lost 5 bases, the J end lost 6 bases, and 20 bases lay between the germline ends. The CDR3 runs 16 residues. Germline V gene sequence: CDR1 SGHTA, CDR2 FQGTGA. The CDR3 sequence: CASSPRRGPVGNEQFF. CDR3 coding DNA: TGTGCCAGCAGCCCCCGCCGGGGCCCCGTTGGCAATGAGCAGTTCTTC.

In this sample, this clonotype turned up many times. CDR3 nucleotide sequence: TGCGCCAGCTACAAGGGGGCAGACGGCCCCCGTGAGCAGTTCTTC. This translates into CASYKGADGPREQFF. The chain joins TRBV10-2 to TRBJ2-1; 7 nucleotides align to TRBD1. The J segment lost 9 bases and the V segment lost 8 bases, leaving 16 bases of the junction unmatched. Germline CDR1 reads WSHSY; CDR2 reads SAAADI. This CDR3 region has 15 residues.

As to this clonotype: A read error may explain this, as a much larger clone is one base away. The CDR3 sequence: CASSGQGRGNSSLHF. The CDR3 DNA reads as TGTGCCAGCAGCGGACAGGGAAGAGGGAATTCATCCCTCCACTTT. V is TRBV7-8 and J is TRBJ1-6; 8 nucleotides align to TRBD1. The CDR3 runs 15 residues. Per the germline V gene, CDR1 is SGHVS and CDR2 is FQNEAQ.

The chain joins TRBV11-2 to TRBJ2-7; possibly TRBD2 for D (6 bases). The CDR3 contains 15 residues. Germline V gives CDR1 SGHAT, CDR2 FQNNGV. In DNA, the CDR3 is TGTACTAGCAGCCTCGGCGGGACTCCACCCTACGAGCAGTACTTC. Its protein product is CTSSLGGTPPYEQYF.

This clonotype has ten or more counts. The rearrangement joins TRBV6-5 to TRBJ2-3; D not resolved. V lost 6 bases, J lost 1 base, and 8 bases lay in between. The CDR3 spans 13 residues. Germline V gene lookup returns CDR1 MNHEY and CDR2 SVGAGI. The CDR3 reads CASRDRGTDTQYF. Written as DNA, the CDR3 is TGTGCCAGCAGGGACCGGGGCACAGATACGCAGTATTTT.

This clonotype was recorded a few times. Given a much more abundant clone one base away, this may be a read error. This sequence joins TRBV10-3 and TRBJ1-5, with no clear D. The J call may be in error: the DNA end matches TRBJ2-3 better. CDR3 length equals 15 residues. Germline lookup yields CDR1 ENHRY and CDR2 SYGVKD. The CDR3 sequence: CAIKKDGDSNQPQYF. The CDR3, as DNA: TGTGCCATCAAGAAGGACGGCGATAGCAATCAGCCCCAGTATTTT.

In regard to this clonotype: Germline and junction disagree at one end, which may indicate a read error. The chain recombines TRBV29-1 with TRBJ2-7, with TRBD1 matching over 7 bases. The V gene's germline CDR1 is SQVTM and CDR2 ANQGSEA. This CDR3 region has 15 residues. The CDR3 DNA reads TGTAGCGTTGAACTTGGGGTCAGGGGGAACTACGAGCAGTACTTC. Encoded protein: CSVELGVRGNYEQYF.

As to this clonotype: The junction departs from the called germline gene at one end, perhaps through a read error. The gene calls are TRBV11-2 and TRBJ2-1, with TRBD2 matching over 12 bases. Germline CDR1 is SGHAT and CDR2 is FQNNGV. The CDR3 is 18 residues long. The CDR3 DNA is TGTGCCAGCAGGTTTCCTCGACTAGCGGGAGAATCCTACGATGAGCAGTTCTTC. Protein product: CASRFPRLAGESYDEQFF. The complete variable domain, with remaining parts taken from reference TRBV11-2 and TRBJ2-1, reads EAGVAQSPRYKIIEKRQSVAFWCNPISGHATLYWYQQILGQGPKLLIQFQNNGVVDDSQLPKDRFSAERLKGVDSTLKIQPAKLEDSAVYLCASRFPRLAGESYDEQFFGPGTRLTVL.

With respect to this clonotype: Its ends do not fully match the called genes, so a read error is possible. The chain couples TRBV29-1 to TRBJ2-7; 9 positions match TRBD1. Germline assignment: CDR1 SQVTM and CDR2 ANQGSEA. The CDR3 sequence is 14 residues long. The DNA for the CDR3 is TGCAGCATCATAACAGGGGGCAGCCCCTACGAGCCGTGCTTC. It codes for CSIITGGSPYEPCF.